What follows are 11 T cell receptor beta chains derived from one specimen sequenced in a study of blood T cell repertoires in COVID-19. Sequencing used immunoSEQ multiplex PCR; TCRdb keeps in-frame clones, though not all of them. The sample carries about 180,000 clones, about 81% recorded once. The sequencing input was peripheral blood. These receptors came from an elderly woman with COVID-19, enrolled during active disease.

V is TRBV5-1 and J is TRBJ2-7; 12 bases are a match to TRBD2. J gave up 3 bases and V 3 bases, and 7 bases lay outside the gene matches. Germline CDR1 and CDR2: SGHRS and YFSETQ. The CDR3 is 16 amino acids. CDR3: CASSSSLAGGFYEQYF. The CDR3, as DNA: TGCGCCAGCAGCTCCTCCCTAGCGGGGGGGTTCTACGAGCAGTACTTC.

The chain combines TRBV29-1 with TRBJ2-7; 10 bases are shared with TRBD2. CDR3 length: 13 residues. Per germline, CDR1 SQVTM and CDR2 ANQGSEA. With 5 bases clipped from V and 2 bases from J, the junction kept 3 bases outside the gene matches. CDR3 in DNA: TGCAGCGTTCGGACTAGCGGCACCTACGAGCAGTACTTC. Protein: CSVRTSGTYEQYF.

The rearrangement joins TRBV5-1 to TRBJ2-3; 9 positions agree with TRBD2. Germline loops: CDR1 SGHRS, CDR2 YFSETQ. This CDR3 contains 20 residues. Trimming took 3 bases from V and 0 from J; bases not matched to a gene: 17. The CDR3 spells CASSSPPQRLAGKSTDTQYF. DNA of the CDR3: TGCGCCAGCAGCTCCCCCCCGCAGCGGCTAGCGGGGAAAAGCACAGATACGCAGTATTTT. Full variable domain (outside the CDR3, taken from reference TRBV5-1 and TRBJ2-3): KAGVTQTPRYLIKTRGQQVTLSCSPISGHRSVSWYQQTPGQGLQFLFEYFSETQRNKGNFPGRFSGRQFSNSRSEMNVSTLELGDSALYLCASSSPPQRLAGKSTDTQYFGPGTRLTVL.

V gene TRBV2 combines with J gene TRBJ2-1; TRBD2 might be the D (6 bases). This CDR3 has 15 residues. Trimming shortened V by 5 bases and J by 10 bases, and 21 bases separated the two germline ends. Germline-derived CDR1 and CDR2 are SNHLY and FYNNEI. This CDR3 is CASSLLGQRGDEQFF. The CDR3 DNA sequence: TGTGCCAGCAGTCTTCTGGGGCAGCGCGGGGACGAGCAGTTCTTC.

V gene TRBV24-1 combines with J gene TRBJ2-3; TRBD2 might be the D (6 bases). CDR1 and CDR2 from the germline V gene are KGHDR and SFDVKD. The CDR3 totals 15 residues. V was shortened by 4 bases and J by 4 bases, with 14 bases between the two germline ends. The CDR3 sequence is CATSEPGSGADTQYF. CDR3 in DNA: TGTGCCACCAGTGAACCGGGATCGGGGGCAGATACGCAGTATTTT.

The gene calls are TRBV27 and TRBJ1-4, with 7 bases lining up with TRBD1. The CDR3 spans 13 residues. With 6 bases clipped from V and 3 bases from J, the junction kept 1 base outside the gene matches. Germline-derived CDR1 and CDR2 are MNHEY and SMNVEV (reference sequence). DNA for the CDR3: TGTGCCAGCAGAGACAGGGCTAATGAAAAACTGTTTTTT. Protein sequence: CASRDRANEKLFF.

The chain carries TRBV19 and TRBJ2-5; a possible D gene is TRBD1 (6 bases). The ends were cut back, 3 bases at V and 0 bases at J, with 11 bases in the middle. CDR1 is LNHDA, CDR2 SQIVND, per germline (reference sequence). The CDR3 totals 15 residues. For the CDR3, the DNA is TGTGCCAGTAGTATGAACAGGGCGTACCAAGAGACCCAGTACTTC. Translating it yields CASSMNRAYQETQYF.

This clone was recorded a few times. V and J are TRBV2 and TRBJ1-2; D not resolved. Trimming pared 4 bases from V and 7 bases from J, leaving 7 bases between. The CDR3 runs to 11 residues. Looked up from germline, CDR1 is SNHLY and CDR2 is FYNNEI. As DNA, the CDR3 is TGTGCCAGCAGTGGTCGAGTTGGCTACACCTTC. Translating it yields CASSGRVGYTF.

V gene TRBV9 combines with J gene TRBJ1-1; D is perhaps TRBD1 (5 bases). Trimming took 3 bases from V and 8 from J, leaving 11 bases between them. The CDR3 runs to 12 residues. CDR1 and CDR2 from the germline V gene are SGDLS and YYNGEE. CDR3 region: CASSAGRGEAFF. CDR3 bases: TGTGCCAGCAGCGCCGGACGGGGGGAAGCTTTCTTT. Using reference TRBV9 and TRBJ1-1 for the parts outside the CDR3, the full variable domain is DSGVTQTPKHLITATGQRVTLRCSPRSGDLSVYWYQQSLDQGLQFLIQYYNGEERAKGNILERFSAQQFPDLHSELNLSSLELGDSALYFCASSAGRGEAFFGQGTRLTVV.

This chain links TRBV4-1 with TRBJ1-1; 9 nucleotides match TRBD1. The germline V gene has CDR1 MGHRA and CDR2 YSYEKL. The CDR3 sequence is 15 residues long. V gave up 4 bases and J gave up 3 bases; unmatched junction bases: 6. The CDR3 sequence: CASSRWTGADTEAFF. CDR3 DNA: TGCGCCAGCAGCCGCTGGACAGGGGCGGACACTGAAGCTTTCTTT.

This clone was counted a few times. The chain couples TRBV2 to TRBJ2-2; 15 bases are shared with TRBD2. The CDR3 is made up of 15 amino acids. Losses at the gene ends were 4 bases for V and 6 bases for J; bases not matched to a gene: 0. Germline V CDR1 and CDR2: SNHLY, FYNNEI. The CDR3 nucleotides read TGTGCCAGCAGTGGGACTAGCGGGGGGGCCGGGGAGCTGTTTTTT. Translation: CASSGTSGGAGELFF.